Listed here are 29 T cell receptor beta chains from one sample, sequenced in a study of blood T cell repertoires in COVID-19. The method was immunoSEQ multiplex PCR; TCRdb's version includes in-frame clones alone and lacks a portion of them. The sample shows around 300,000 clones, 70% to 90% of them seen only once. The source material was peripheral blood. The receptor set was obtained from a woman in her 70s with acute or convalescent COVID-19.

The chain links TRBV6-5 to TRBJ1-5; TRBD1 might be the D (6 bases). There are 13 residues in the CDR3. Looked up from germline, CDR1 is MNHEY and CDR2 is SVGAGI. Trimming shortened V by 5 bases and J by 7 bases, and 12 bases separated the two germline ends. CDR3 nucleotide sequence: TGTGCCAGCAGTAACAGGGAGGGCCAGCCCCAGCATTTT. This sequence encodes CASSNREGQPQHF.

The rearrangement links TRBV11-2 to TRBJ2-3; 11 positions match TRBD2. Trimming at V came to 6 bases and at J to 1 base, leaving 6 bases not matched to a gene. The CDR3 is 16 residues long. Per germline, CDR1 SGHAT and CDR2 FQNNGV. The CDR3 DNA reads TGTGCCAGCAGGTTTCTAGCGGGGGGCCGCACAGATACGCAGTATTTT. It codes for CASRFLAGGRTDTQYF.

The chain employs TRBV7-2 and TRBJ2-7; 9 positions agree with TRBD1. Germline CDR1 reads SGHTA; CDR2 reads FQGNSA. Unmatched junction bases numbered 8, after V lost 3 bases and J lost 5 bases. This CDR3 region has 15 residues. The CDR3 sequence is CASSFHAGTGNEQYF. DNA of the CDR3: TGTGCCAGCAGCTTCCACGCCGGGACAGGGAACGAGCAGTACTTC.

The chain combines TRBV4-1 with TRBJ1-2; D unclear. CDR3 length equals 14 residues. The ends were cut back, 0 bases at V and 7 bases at J, with 12 bases in the middle. Germline V gives CDR1 MGHRA, CDR2 YSYEKL. CDR3: CASSQDTRLSGYTF. As DNA, the CDR3 is TGCGCCAGCAGCCAAGATACTAGGCTGAGTGGCTACACCTTC.

The chain carries TRBV5-1 and TRBJ1-4; perhaps TRBD1 as D (5 bases). CDR3 length equals 14 residues. The ends were cut back, 0 bases at V and 8 bases at J, with 11 bases in the middle. Per the germline V gene, CDR1 is SGHRS and CDR2 is YFSETQ. In DNA form, the CDR3 reads TGCGCCAGCAGCTTGGGGACAAGTGAAGAAAAACTGTTTTTT. Residues: CASSLGTSEEKLFF.

V usage is TRBV19 and J usage is TRBJ1-2; D is possibly TRBD1 (5 bases). V was clipped by 6 bases and J by 0 bases, with 14 bases between them. The CDR3 extends over 15 amino acids. CDR1 LNHDA and CDR2 SQIVND come from the germline V gene (reference sequence). CDR3 nucleotides: TGTGCCAGTAGCCCACAGGCTCGAGCTAACTATGGCTACACCTTC. Protein sequence: CASSPQARANYGYTF.

This chain links TRBV6-5 with TRBJ2-6, with D possibly TRBD1 on 6 matching bases. Germline V gene data show CDR1 as MNHEY and CDR2 as SVGAGI. The CDR3 covers 14 residues. V lost 7 bases, J lost 2 bases, and 9 bases lay in between. CDR3 nucleotides: TGTGCCAGCATTGGGGGCGCTGGGGCCAACGTCCTGACTTTC. This translates into CASIGGAGANVLTF.

This clone was counted once. The chain uses TRBV6-1 and TRBJ1-2, with D perhaps matching TRBD1 (5 bases). Per the germline V gene, CDR1 is MNHNS and CDR2 is SASEGT. The CDR3 is 13 amino acids. Trimming cost V 3 bases and J 7 bases, with 12 bases left between them. The CDR3 loop is CASSDGAGFGYTF. CDR3 DNA: TGTGCCAGCAGTGATGGAGCAGGGTTTGGCTACACCTTC.

The chain joins TRBV30 to TRBJ1-5; D ambiguous. Germline CDR1 reads GTSNPN; CDR2 reads SVGIG (reference sequence). The CDR3 loop spans 13 amino acids. Trimming left V 0 bases short and J 4 bases short, with 7 bases between. The CDR3 nucleotides read TGTGCCTGGAGTGTATCCCCTAATCAGCCCCAGCATTTT. Translated, it gives CAWSVSPNQPQHF.

The CDR3 DNA follows: TGTGCCAGCAGCTTGCTTCCAGGGCCCAATGAAAAACTGTTTTTT. This encodes CASSLLPGPNEKLFF. The chain uses TRBV5-5 and TRBJ1-4, with D maybe TRBD1 (5 bases). Germline assignment: CDR1 SGHKS and CDR2 YYEKEE (reference sequence). There are 15 residues in the CDR3. V lost 1 base and J 5 bases, leaving 12 bases between the germline ends.

The chain uses TRBV13 and TRBJ2-2; TRBD1 matches at 7 bases. Germline V gene lookup returns CDR1 PRHDT and CDR2 FYEKMQ (reference sequence). This CDR3 region has 17 residues. The V gene end was trimmed by 5 bases and the J gene end by 6 bases; junction bases not matched to a gene: 15. CDR3 DNA: TGTGCCAGCAGCGCCAGGTCAGGACAGGCAGGGGCCGGGGAGCTGTTTTTT. It translates to CASSARSGQAGAGELFF.

This clone was observed a handful of times. The chain couples TRBV3-1 (or the pseudogene TRBV3-2) to TRBJ1-5, with a weak D call TRBD1 (5 bases). This CDR3 comprises 13 residues. Germline CDR1 and CDR2: LGHDT and YNNKEL (reference sequence). V was clipped by 3 bases and J by 4 bases, with 7 bases between them. The CDR3 DNA reads as TGTGCCAGCAGCCACCAGGGAAATCAGCCCCAGCATTTT. This codes for CASSHQGNQPQHF.

The chain combines TRBV5-4 with TRBJ2-3; weak D call: TRBD2 (5 bases). Trimming shortened V by 2 bases and J by 2 bases, and 18 bases separated the two germline ends. The CDR3 spans 17 residues. Per germline, CDR1 SGHNT and CDR2 YYREEE (reference sequence). DNA for the CDR3: TGTGCCAGCAGCTTCCCGCCCAGGAGCGGACCCACAGATACGCAGTATTTT. This gives the protein CASSFPPRSGPTDTQYF.

Worth noting for this clone: The junction departs from the called germline gene at one end, perhaps through a read error. The genes are TRBV15 and TRBJ1-3, with 8 nucleotides matching TRBD1. The CDR3 contains 16 residues. Germline V CDR1 and CDR2: LNHNV, YYDKDF (reference sequence). DNA for the CDR3: TGTGCCACCAGAAGAGATCAGGGGGCGCTCGGAAACACCATATATTTT. This translates into CATRRDQGALGNTIYF. Full variable domain (rest looked up from reference TRBV15 and TRBJ1-3): DAMVIQNPRYQVTQFGKPVTLSCSQTLNHNVMYWYQQKSSQAPKLLFHYYDKDFNNEADTPDNFQSRRPNTSFCFLDIRSPGLGDTAMYLCATRRDQGALGNTIYFGEGSWLTVV.

This chain uses TRBV4-1 with TRBJ1-3, with D possibly TRBD1 on 5 matching bases. Trimming took off 3 bases at V and 8 bases at J, with 8 bases between the two ends. This CDR3 region has 12 residues. Looked up from germline, CDR1 is MGHRA and CDR2 is YSYEKL. The CDR3 loop reads CASSHQQDTIYF. The CDR3 coding sequence is TGCGCCAGCAGCCACCAACAGGACACCATATATTTT.

V usage is TRBV18 and J usage is TRBJ1-2; D is undetermined. This CDR3 has 14 amino acids. Per the germline V gene, CDR1 is KGHSH and CDR2 is LQKENI. V was shortened by 6 bases and J by 8 bases, with 19 bases between the two germline ends. The CDR3 DNA reads TGTGCCAGCTCCCCGCTAGAAGCGGGTCGCGGCTACACCTTC. Residues: CASSPLEAGRGYTF. Full variable domain (missing parts from reference TRBV18 and TRBJ1-2): NAGVMQNPRHLVRRRGQEARLRCSPMKGHSHVYWYRQLPEEGLKFMVYLQKENIIDESGMPKERFSAEFPKEGPSILRIQQVVRGDSAAYFCASSPLEAGRGYTFGSGTRLTVV.

The genes are TRBV19 and TRBJ1-5; TRBD1 matches at 8 bases. This CDR3 region has 15 residues. Trimming removed 9 bases from V and 7 bases from J; junction bases left unmatched: 14. Looked up from germline, CDR1 is LNHDA and CDR2 is SQIVND (reference sequence). The CDR3, as DNA: TGTGCCAGGATACATGGAGGACAGGGCGGCCAGCCCCAGCATTTT. It yields the protein CARIHGGQGGQPQHF.

This sequence joins TRBV2 and TRBJ2-6; the D is unclear. The V end lost 4 bases, the J end lost 4 bases, and 11 bases lay between the germline ends. CDR1 and CDR2 from the germline V gene are SNHLY and FYNNEI. This CDR3 region has 15 residues. The CDR3 loop reads CASSGARFGANVLTF. The CDR3 DNA reads as TGTGCCAGCAGTGGGGCCAGGTTCGGGGCCAACGTCCTGACTTTC.

The chain links TRBV9 to TRBJ1-2; no reliable D call. The CDR3 loop spans 17 amino acids. Germline V gene data show CDR1 as SGDLS and CDR2 as YYNGEE. With 3 bases removed from V and 7 bases from J, the gap between germline ends came to 25 bases. CDR3 in amino acids: CASSDPRDGAMEIGYTF. The CDR3 bases are TGTGCCAGCAGCGACCCGCGGGATGGAGCCATGGAGATTGGCTACACCTTC.

This chain connects TRBV12-3 or TRBV12-4 to TRBJ2-5, with D perhaps matching TRBD2 (6 bases). The CDR3 length is 13 residues. V was pared by 3 bases and J by 5 bases, with 10 bases between. As DNA, the CDR3 is TGTGCCAGCAGTTTGAACGGAGGGGAGACCCAGTACTTC. Protein sequence: CASSLNGGETQYF.

The rearrangement joins TRBV4-1 to TRBJ1-1; D may be TRBD1 (5 bases). V was pared by 3 bases and J by 3 bases, with 23 bases between. The CDR3 has 18 residues. Germline CDR1 is MGHRA and CDR2 is YSYEKL. The CDR3 here is CASSQAQGFSYGDTEAFF. The CDR3 DNA reads as TGCGCCAGCAGCCAGGCGCAGGGATTTTCGTATGGAGACACTGAAGCTTTCTTT.

In this sample, this clone turned up a few times. The chain uses TRBV9 and TRBJ2-7; TRBD2 is a possible D gene (6 bases). The CDR3 consists of 13 residues. Germline V gene lookup returns CDR1 SGDLS and CDR2 YYNGEE. Trimming pared 0 bases from V and 9 bases from J, leaving 13 bases between. This CDR3 is CASSVDGGSGQYF. CDR3 bases: TGTGCCAGCAGCGTAGATGGGGGGAGTGGGCAGTACTTC.

The DNA of the CDR3 is TGTGCCAGCAGCCAGGCTTGGGGCCCTCAGCCCCAGCATTTT. It specifies CASSQAWGPQPQHF. The rearrangement links TRBV3-1 (or the pseudogene TRBV3-2) to TRBJ1-5, with TRBD1 as a possible D gene (5 bases). This CDR3 has 14 residues. Germline CDR1 and CDR2: LGHDT and YNNKEL (reference sequence). V was pared by 3 bases and J by 6 bases, with 12 bases between.

About this clone itself: At one of its ends the junction is not consistent with the germline gene, which may arise from a read error. The chain has TRBV6-5 and TRBJ1-5; D remains unclear. This CDR3 is 15 amino acids long. Germline CDR1 MNHEY, CDR2 SVGAGI. CDR3 sequence: CASSPGLTGNRPQHF. The CDR3 DNA reads TGTGCCAGCAGCCCCGGACTGACCGGGAATCGGCCCCAGCATTTT.

The chain uses TRBV3-1 (or the pseudogene TRBV3-2) and TRBJ2-1, with 9 bases identical to TRBD2. The CDR3 loop spans 17 amino acids. V gave up 3 bases and J gave up 5 bases; unmatched junction bases: 11. Germline CDR1 LGHDT, CDR2 YNNKEL (reference sequence). CDR3 sequence: CASSHARGAGGNNEQFF. The CDR3 DNA reads TGTGCCAGCAGCCATGCCCGAGGAGCGGGGGGTAACAATGAGCAGTTCTTC.

The chain joins TRBV6-1 to TRBJ1-5; 8 nucleotides match TRBD1. From germline, CDR1 is MNHNS and CDR2 SASEGT. The CDR3 extends over 20 amino acids. V was pared by 0 bases and J by 1 base, with 14 bases of the junction left unmatched. The CDR3 is CASSEAIRTGPVGSNQPQHF. The CDR3 nucleotides read TGTGCCAGCAGTGAAGCAATAAGGACAGGGCCTGTTGGAAGCAATCAGCCCCAGCATTTT.

The rearrangement joins TRBV24-1 to TRBJ2-3; D perhaps matches TRBD1 (6 bases). The CDR3 loop spans 16 amino acids. Germline values: CDR1 KGHDR, CDR2 SFDVKD. The V gene lost 1 base and the J gene lost 0 bases, with 10 bases spanning the gap. CDR3 loop: CATSDLQGSSTDTQYF. CDR3 coding DNA: TGTGCCACCAGTGATTTACAGGGCTCTAGCACAGATACGCAGTATTTT.

The gene calls are TRBV2 and TRBJ1-1, with TRBD1 as a possible D gene (6 bases). The ends were cut back, 5 bases at V and 0 bases at J, with 10 bases in the middle. The CDR3 length is 14 residues. Germline V gene sequence: CDR1 SNHLY, CDR2 FYNNEI. CDR3 protein: CASSYRAMNTEAFF. Here the CDR3 DNA reads TGTGCCAGCAGTTACAGGGCCATGAACACTGAAGCTTTCTTT.

The chain is built from TRBV7-2 and TRBJ2-1; D is possibly TRBD2 (6 bases). This CDR3 is built from 15 residues. V was shortened by 3 bases and J by 4 bases, with 13 bases between the two germline ends. The germline V gene encodes CDR1 SGHTA and CDR2 FQGNSA. CDR3 in DNA: TGTGCCAGCAGCTTGGCTTACGGGAGATACAATGAGCAGTTCTTC. This translates into CASSLAYGRYNEQFF.